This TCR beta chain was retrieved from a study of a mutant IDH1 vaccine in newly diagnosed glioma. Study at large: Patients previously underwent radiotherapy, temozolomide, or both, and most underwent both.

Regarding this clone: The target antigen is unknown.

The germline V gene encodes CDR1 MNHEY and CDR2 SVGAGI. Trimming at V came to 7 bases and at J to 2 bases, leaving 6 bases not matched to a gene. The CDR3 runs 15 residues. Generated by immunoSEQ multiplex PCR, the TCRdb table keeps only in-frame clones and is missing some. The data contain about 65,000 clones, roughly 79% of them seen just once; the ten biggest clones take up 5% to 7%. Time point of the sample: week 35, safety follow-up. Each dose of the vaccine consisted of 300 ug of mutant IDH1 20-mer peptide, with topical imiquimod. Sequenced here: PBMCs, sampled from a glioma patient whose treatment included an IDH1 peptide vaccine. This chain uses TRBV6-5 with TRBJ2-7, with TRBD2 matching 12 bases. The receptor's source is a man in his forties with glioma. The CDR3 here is CASTGLAGIPYEQYF. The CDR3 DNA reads TGTGCCAGCACAGGACTAGCGGGAATACCCTACGAGCAGTACTTC.